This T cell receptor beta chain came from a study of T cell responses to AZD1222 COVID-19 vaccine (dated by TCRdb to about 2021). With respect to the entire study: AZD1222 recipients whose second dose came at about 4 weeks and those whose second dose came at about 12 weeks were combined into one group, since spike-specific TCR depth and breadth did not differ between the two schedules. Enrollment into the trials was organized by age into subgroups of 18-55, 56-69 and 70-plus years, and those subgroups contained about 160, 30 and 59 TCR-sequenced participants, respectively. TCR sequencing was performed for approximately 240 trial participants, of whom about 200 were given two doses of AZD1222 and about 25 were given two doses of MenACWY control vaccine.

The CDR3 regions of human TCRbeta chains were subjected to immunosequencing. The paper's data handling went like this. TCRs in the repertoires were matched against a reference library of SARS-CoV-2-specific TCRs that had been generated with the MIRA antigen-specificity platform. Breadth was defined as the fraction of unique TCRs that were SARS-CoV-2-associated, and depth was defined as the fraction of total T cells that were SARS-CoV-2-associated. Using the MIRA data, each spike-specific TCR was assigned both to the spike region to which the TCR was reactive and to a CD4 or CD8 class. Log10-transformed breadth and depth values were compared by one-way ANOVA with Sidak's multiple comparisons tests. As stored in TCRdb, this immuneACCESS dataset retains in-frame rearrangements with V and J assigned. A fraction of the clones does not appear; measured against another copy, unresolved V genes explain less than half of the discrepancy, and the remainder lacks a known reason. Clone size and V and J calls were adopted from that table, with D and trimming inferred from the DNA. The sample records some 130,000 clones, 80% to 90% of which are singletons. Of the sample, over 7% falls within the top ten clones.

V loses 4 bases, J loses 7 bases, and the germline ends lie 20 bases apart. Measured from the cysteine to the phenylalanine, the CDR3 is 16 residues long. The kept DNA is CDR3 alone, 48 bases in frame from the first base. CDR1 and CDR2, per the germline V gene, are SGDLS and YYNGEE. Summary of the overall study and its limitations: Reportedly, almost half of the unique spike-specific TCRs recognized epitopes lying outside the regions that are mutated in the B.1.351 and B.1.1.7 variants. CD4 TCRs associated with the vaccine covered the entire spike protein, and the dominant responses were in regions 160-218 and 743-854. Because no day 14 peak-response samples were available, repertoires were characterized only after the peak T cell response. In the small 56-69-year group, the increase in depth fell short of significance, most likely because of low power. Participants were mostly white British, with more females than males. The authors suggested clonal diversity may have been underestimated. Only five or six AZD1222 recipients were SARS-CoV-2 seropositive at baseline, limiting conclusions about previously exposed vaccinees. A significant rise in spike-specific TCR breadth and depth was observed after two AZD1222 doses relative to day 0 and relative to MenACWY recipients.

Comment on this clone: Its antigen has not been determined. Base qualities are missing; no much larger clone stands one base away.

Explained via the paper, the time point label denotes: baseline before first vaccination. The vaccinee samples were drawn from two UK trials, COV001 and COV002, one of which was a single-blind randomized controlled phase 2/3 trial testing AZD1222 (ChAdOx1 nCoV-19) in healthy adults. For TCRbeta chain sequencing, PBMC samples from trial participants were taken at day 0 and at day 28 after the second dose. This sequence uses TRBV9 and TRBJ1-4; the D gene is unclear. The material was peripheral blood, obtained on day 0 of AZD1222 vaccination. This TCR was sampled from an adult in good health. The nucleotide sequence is TGTGCCAGCAGCCGAGCGGGTTCAACTCGGGGTGAAAAACTGTTTTTT. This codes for CASSRAGSTRGEKLFF. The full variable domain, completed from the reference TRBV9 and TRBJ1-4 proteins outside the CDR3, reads DSGVTQTPKHLITATGQRVTLRCSPRSGDLSVYWYQQSLDQGLQFLIQYYNGEERAKGNILERFSAQQFPDLHSELNLSSLELGDSALYFCASSRAGSTRGEKLFFGSGTQLSVL.